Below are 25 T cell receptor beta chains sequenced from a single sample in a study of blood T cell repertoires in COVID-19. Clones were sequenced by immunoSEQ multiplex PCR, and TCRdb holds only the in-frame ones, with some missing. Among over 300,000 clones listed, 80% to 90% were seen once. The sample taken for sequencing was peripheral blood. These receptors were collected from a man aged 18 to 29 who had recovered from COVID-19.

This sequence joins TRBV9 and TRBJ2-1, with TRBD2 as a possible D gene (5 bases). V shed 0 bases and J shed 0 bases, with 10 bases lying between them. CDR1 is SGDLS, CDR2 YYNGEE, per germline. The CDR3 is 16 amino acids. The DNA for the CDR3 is TGTGCCAGCAGCGTAGAAAGCGGTAGCTCCTACAATGAGCAGTTCTTC. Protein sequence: CASSVESGSSYNEQFF.

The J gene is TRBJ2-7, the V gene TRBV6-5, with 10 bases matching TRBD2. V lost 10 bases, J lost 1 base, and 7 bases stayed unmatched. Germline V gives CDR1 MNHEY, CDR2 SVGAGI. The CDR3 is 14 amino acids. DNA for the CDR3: TGTGCCATCAAAGCGGGAGGGCCTTCCTACGAGCAGTACTTC. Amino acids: CAIKAGGPSYEQYF.

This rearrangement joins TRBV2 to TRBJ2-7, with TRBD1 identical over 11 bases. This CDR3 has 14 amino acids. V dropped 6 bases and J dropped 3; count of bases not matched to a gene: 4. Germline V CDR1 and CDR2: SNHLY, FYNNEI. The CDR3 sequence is CASSAGQGGYEQYF. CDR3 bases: TGTGCCAGCAGCGCGGGACAGGGGGGCTACGAGCAGTACTTC.

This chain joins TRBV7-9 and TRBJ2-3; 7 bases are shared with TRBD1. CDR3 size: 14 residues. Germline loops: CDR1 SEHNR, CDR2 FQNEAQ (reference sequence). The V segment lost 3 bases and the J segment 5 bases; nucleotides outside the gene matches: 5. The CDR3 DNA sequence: TGTGCCAGCAGCTTGGGACAGTGGATAGATACGCAGTATTTT. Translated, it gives CASSLGQWIDTQYF. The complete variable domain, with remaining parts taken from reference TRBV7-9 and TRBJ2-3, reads DTGVSQNPRHKITKRGQNVTFRCDPISEHNRLYWYRQTLGQGPEFLTYFQNEAQLEKSRLLSDRFSAERPKGSFSTLEIQRTEQGDSAMYLCASSLGQWIDTQYFGPGTRLTVL.

The CDR3 DNA is TGTGCCAGCAGGCTAAGTCAGGGAAGGGTAGCTGAAGCTTTCTTT. The encoded protein is CASRLSQGRVAEAFF. The rearrangement uses TRBV7-9 and TRBJ1-1; possible D gene TRBD1, 5 bases. The V gene lost 6 bases and the J gene lost 6 bases, with 20 bases spanning the gap. CDR3 length: 15 residues. The germline V gene has CDR1 SEHNR and CDR2 FQNEAQ (reference sequence).

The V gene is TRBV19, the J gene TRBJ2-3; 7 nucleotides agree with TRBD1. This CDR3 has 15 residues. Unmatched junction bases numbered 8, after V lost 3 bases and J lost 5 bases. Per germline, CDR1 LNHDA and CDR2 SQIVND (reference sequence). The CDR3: CASSIGDDRVDTQYF. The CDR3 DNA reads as TGTGCCAGTAGTATTGGGGATGACAGGGTAGATACGCAGTATTTT.

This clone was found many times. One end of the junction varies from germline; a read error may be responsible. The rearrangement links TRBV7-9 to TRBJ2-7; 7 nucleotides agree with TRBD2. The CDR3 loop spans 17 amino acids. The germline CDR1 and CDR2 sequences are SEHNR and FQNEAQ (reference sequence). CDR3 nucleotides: TGTGCCAGCAGCTTAGGGGTTTCAGGGAGGGTCTCCCACGAGCAGTACTTC. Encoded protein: CASSLGVSGRVSHEQYF.

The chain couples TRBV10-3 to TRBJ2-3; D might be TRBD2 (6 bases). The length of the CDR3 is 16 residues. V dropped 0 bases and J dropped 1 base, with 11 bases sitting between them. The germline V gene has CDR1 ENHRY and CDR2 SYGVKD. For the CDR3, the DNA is TGTGCCATCAGTGAGTCAGAGGGAGGAGGCACAGATACGCAGTATTTT. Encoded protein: CAISESEGGGTDTQYF.

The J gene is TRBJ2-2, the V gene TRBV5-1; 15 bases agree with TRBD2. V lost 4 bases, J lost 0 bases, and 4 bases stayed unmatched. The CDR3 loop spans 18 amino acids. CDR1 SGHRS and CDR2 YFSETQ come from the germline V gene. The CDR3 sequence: CASSPWTSGGANTGELFF. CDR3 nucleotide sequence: TGCGCCAGCAGCCCCTGGACTAGCGGGGGGGCGAACACCGGGGAGCTGTTTTTT.

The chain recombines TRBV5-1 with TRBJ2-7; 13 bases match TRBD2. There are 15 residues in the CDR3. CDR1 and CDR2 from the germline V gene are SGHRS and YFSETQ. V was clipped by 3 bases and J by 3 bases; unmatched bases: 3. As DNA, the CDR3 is TGCGCCAGCAGCTCCGGGACTAGCGGGATCTACGAGCAGTACTTC. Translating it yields CASSSGTSGIYEQYF.

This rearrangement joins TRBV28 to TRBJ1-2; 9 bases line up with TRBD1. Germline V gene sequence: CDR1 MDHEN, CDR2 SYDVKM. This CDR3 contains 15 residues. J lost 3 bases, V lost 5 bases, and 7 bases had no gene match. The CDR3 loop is CASSPWTGEDYGYTF. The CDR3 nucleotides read TGTGCCAGCAGTCCGTGGACAGGGGAAGACTATGGCTACACCTTC.

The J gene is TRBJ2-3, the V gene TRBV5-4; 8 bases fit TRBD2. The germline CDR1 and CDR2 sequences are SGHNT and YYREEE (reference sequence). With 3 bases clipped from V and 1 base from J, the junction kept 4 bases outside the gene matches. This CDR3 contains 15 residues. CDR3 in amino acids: CASSSARGGTDTQYF. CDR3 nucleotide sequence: TGTGCCAGCAGCTCAGCGCGGGGGGGCACAGATACGCAGTATTTT.

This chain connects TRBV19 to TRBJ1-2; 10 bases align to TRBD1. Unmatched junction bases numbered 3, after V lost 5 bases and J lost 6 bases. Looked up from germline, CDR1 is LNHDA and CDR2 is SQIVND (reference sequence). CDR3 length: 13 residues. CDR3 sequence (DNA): TGTGCCAGTAGTTTCGGGACAGGGGATGGCTACACCTTC. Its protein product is CASSFGTGDGYTF.

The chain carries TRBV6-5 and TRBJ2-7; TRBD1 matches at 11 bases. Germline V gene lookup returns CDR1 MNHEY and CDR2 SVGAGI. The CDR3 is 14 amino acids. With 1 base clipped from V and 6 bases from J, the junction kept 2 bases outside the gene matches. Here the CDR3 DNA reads TGTGCCAGCAGTTACTGGGACAGGGGGTCCGAGCAGTACTTC. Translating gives CASSYWDRGSEQYF.

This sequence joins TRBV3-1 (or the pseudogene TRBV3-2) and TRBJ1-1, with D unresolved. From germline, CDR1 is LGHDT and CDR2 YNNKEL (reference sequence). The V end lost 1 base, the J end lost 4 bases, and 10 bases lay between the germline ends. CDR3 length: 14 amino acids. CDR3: CASSQGGISTEAFF. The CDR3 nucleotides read TGTGCCAGCAGCCAAGGAGGTATCAGCACTGAAGCTTTCTTT.

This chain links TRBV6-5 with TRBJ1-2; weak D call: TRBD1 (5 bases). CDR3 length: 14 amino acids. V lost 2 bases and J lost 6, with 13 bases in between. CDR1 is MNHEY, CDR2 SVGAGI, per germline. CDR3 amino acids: CASSYTPGLDGYTF. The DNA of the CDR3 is TGTGCCAGCAGTTACACCCCAGGGTTGGATGGCTACACCTTC.

The CDR3 region is CSILVVYNEQFF. The CDR3, as DNA: TGCAGCATATTGGTAGTTTACAATGAGCAGTTCTTC. The chain employs TRBV29-1 and TRBJ2-1, with D unclear. CDR1 SQVTM and CDR2 ANQGSEA come from the germline V gene. The V and J ends lost 8 bases and 4 bases respectively, with 12 bases between them. The CDR3 covers 12 residues.

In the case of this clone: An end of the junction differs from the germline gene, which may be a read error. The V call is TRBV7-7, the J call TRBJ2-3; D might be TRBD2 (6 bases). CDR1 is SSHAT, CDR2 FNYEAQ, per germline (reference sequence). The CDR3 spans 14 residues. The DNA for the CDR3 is TGTGCTAGCAGCTTAGGAGGGTTGGCAGATACGCAGTATTTT. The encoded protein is CASSLGGLADTQYF.

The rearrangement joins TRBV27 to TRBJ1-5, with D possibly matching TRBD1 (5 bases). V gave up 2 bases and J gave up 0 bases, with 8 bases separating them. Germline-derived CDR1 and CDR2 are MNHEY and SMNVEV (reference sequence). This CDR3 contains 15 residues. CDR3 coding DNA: TGTGCCAGCAGTTTAATAACAGGTAGCAATCAGCCCCAGCATTTT. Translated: CASSLITGSNQPQHF.

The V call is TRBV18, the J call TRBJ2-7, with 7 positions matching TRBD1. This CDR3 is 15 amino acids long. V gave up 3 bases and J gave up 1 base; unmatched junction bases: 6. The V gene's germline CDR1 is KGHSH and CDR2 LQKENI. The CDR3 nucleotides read TGTGCCAGCTCACCCCGACAGGGAGTTTCCTACGAGCAGTACTTC. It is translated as CASSPRQGVSYEQYF.

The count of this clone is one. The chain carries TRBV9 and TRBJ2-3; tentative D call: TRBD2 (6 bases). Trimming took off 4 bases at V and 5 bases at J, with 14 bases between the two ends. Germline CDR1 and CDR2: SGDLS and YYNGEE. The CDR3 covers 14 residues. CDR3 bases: TGTGCCAGCAGCCTTAGATCTAGCGTAGATACGCAGTATTTT. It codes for CASSLRSSVDTQYF.

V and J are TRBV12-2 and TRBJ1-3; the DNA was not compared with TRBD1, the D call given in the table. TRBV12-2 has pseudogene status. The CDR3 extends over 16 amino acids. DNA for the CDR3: TGTGCAAGTCGCTTAGCTACGACAGGGGCCGGAAACACCATATATTTT. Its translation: CASRLATTGAGNTIYF.

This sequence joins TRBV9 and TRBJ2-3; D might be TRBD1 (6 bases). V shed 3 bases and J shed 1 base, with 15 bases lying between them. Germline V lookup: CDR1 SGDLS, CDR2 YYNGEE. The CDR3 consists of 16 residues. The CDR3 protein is CASSALTGLGTDTQYF. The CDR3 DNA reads TGTGCCAGCAGCGCCCTTACAGGGTTGGGCACAGATACGCAGTATTTT.

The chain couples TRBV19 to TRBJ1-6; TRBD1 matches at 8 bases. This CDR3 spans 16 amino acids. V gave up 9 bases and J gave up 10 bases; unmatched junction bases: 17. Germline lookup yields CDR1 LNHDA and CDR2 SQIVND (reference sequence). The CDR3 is CASRYKAQGGRSPLHF. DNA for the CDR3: TGTGCCAGCCGATATAAGGCACAGGGGGGTAGATCACCCCTCCACTTT. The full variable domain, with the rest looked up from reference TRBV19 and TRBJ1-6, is DGGITQSPKYLFRKEGQNVTLSCEQNLNHDAMYWYRQDPGQGLRLIYYSQIVNDFQKGDIAEGYSVSREKKESFPLTVTSAQKNPTAFYLCASRYKAQGGRSPLHFGNGTRLTVT.

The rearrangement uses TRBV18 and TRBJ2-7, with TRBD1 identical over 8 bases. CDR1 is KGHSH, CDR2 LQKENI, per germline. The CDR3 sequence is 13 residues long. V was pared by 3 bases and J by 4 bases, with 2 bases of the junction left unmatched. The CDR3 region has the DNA TGTGCCAGCTCACCGGACAGGGAGTACGAGCAGTACTTC. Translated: CASSPDREYEQYF.